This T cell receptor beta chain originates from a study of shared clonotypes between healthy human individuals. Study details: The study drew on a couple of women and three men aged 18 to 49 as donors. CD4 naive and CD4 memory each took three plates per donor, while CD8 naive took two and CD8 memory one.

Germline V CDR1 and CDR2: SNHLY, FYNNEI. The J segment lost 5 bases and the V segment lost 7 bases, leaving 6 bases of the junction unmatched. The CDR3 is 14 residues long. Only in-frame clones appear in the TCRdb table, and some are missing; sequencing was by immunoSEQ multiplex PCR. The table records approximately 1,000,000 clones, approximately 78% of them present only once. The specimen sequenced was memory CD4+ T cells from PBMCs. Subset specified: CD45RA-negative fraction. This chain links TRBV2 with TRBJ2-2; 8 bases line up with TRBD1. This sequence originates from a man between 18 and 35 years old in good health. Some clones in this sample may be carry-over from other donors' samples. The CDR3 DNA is TGTGCCAGCACACGACAGGGGTGGACCGGGGAGCTGTTTTTT. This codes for CASTRQGWTGELFF.